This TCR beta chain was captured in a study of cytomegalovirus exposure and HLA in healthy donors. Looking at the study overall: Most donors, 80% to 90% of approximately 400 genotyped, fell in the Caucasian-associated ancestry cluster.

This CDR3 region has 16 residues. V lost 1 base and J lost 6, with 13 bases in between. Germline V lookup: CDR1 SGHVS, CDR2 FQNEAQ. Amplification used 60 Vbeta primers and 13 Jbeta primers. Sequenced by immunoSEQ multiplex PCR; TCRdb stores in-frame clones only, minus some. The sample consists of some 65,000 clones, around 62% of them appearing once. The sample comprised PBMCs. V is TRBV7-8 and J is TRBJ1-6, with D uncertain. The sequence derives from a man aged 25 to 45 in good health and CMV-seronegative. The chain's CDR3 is CASSLVGSSSNSPLHF. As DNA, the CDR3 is TGTGCCAGCAGCTTAGTGGGCTCAAGCAGTAATTCACCCCTCCACTTT.